This T cell receptor beta chain was captured by sequencing in a study of T cell responses to AZD1222 COVID-19 vaccine (dated by TCRdb to the early 2020s). Broadly, across the study: TCR sequencing covered fewer than 250 trial participants: 200 to 210 given two doses of AZD1222 and 26 given two doses of MenACWY control vaccine. Enrollment into the trials was organized by age into subgroups of 18-55, 56-69 and 70-plus years, and those subgroups contained about 160, 30 and 59 TCR-sequenced participants, respectively. The research as a whole found: Nearly half of unique spike-specific TCRs reportedly recognized epitopes outside regions mutated in the B.1.351 and B.1.1.7 variants. Participants were mostly white British and included more females than males, and it was suggested by the authors that clonal diversity may have been underestimated. After two AZD1222 doses, both the breadth and the depth of spike-specific TCRs were significantly higher than at day 0 and than in MenACWY recipients. The vaccine-associated CD4 TCRs covered the entire spike protein, and the dominant responses fell in regions 160-218 and 743-854. In the small 56-69-year group, the increase in depth fell short of significance, most likely because of low power. Conclusions about previously exposed vaccinees were limited because only six AZD1222 recipients were SARS-CoV-2 seropositive at baseline. No day 14 peak-response samples were available, so repertoires were characterized only after the peak T cell response.

The CDR3 regions of human TCRbeta chains were analyzed by immunosequencing. The original pipeline was this. TCRs in the repertoires were compared against a reference library of SARS-CoV-2-specific TCRs that had been generated with the MIRA antigen-specificity platform. Breadth was defined as the fraction of unique TCRs that were SARS-CoV-2-associated, and depth was defined as the fraction of total T cells that were SARS-CoV-2-associated. Using the MIRA data, each spike-specific TCR was mapped to the spike region that the TCR reacts to and placed in a CD4 or CD8 class. Log10-transformed breadth and depth values were compared by one-way ANOVA with Sidak's multiple comparisons tests. The source is immuneACCESS, and TCRdb retained only in-frame sequences with V and J called. Part of the clones is not carried over; for the studies checked, unresolved V genes explain less than half of this, and the remainder is unexplained. The D gene and trimming were derived from the DNA, and the V and J assignments and clone size from that table. This sample gives roughly 70,000 clones in total; less than 85% of them show up just once. The ten top clones hold around 20% of the sample.

This specimen's time point label, per the study, means: baseline before first vaccination. In light of the paper, this sample's treatment or condition label describes: meningococcal conjugate vaccine given as trial control. Samples from vaccinated people were obtained from the UK trials COV001 and COV002, which included a single-blind randomized controlled phase 2/3 trial of AZD1222 (ChAdOx1 nCoV-19) in healthy adults. Trial participant PBMC samples were collected at day 0 and day 28 after the second dose for TCRbeta chain sequencing. CDR1 and CDR2 (MDHEN, SYDVKM) derive from the germline V gene. The CDR3, cysteine through phenylalanine, is 16 amino acids long. CDR3 DNA is the only sequence kept; it has 48 bases, read in frame from the first base. V loses 3 bases of germline sequence and J loses 5 bases, and the interval between the two ends is 17 bases. As concerns this clone: Its antigen is unknown. Base qualities are not provided; no much larger clone lies one nucleotide away.

This sequence originates from an adult in good health. The material was peripheral blood, obtained on day 0 of MenACWY control vaccination. Recombination linked TRBV28 to TRBJ2-1, with no reliable assignment of the D segment. At the DNA level, the sequence is TGTGCCAGCAGTTTGGGGTACCGATCCTATAACAATGAGCAGTTCTTC. This is translated as CASSLGYRSYNNEQFF. Beyond the CDR3, the reference TRBV28 and TRBJ2-1 genes provide the residues; the full variable domain reads: DVKVTQSSRYLVKRTGEKVFLECVQDMDHENMFWYRQDPGLGLRLIYFSYDVKMKEKGDIPEGYSVSREKKERFSLILESASTNQTSMYLCASSLGYRSYNNEQFFGPGTRLTVL.